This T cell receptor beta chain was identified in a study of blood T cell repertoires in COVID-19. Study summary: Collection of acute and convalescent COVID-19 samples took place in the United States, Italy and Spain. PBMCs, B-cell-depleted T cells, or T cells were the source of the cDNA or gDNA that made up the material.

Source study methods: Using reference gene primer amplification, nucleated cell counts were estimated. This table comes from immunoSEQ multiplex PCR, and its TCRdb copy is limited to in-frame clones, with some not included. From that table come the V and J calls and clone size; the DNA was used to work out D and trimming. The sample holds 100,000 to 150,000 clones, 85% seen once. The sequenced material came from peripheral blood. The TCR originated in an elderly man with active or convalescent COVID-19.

The CDR3 loop reads CASSPGDRGYEQYF. The DNA for the CDR3 is TGCGCCAGCAGCCCGGGGGACAGGGGATACGAGCAGTACTTC. This chain uses TRBV5-1 with TRBJ2-7; 10 nucleotides agree with TRBD1. Per germline, CDR1 SGHRS and CDR2 YFSETQ. This CDR3 is built from 14 residues. V shed 4 bases and J 4 bases; nucleotides not matched to a gene: 5.